This T cell receptor beta chain appears in the sequencing data of a study of shared clonotypes between healthy human individuals. How the authors handled the data: Filtering differed, since immunoSEQ gave only junction sequences and no quality scores. The assay was immunoSEQ multiplex PCR, and TCRdb's table has in-frame clones only and misses some. Clone size and the V and J calls come from that table; the DNA yielded D and trimming. The sample has roughly 2,000,000 clones, about 93% seen once. Study-wide results and caveats: The study drew on few donors, limiting represented genetic and exposure-history diversity.

The germline V and J ends were trimmed by 1 base and 4 bases, with 11 bases remaining between them. The germline gives CDR1 SGHTA, CDR2 FQGNSA. This CDR3 has 15 amino acids. The naive CD8 population came from CD45RO-negative cells selected for CCR7, without terminally differentiated effector memory CD45RA+ cells. On this clone itself: Its cognate antigen is unknown. This sample includes further DNA sequences coding for the same CDR3.

The rearrangement links TRBV7-2 to TRBJ2-1; D ambiguous. The receptor was isolated from a man between 18 and 29 years old in good health. Some clones in this sample may be carry-over from other donors' samples. The sequenced material came from naive CD8+ T cells from PBMCs. This CDR3 reads CASSLDGSSYNEQFF. The CDR3 nucleotides are TGTGCCAGCAGCTTAGACGGGTCTTCGTACAATGAGCAGTTCTTC.